The next 19 T cell receptor beta chains were all read from a single sample in a study of T cells after yellow fever vaccination. MiXCR, run by TCRdb on the 5' RACE reads, gives a single entry per CDR3 protein. The sample contains about 260,000 distinct CDR3 sequences, 10% to 15% of which appear only once. This specimen was CD4+ T cells sorted from PBMCs, taken 45 days after the yellow fever booster vaccination. Source of these receptors: a man aged 25 to 45 who received the YFV17D yellow fever vaccine.

V gene TRBV20-1 combines with J gene TRBJ2-1; D gene unclear. The V gene lost 1 base and the J gene lost 1 base, with 8 bases spanning the gap. The CDR3 is 14 residues long. CDR1 and CDR2 from the germline V gene are DFQATT and SNEGSKA (reference sequence). CDR3 sequence reads: CSARGKFSYNEQFF. The CDR3 DNA reads TGCAGTGCTAGAGGGAAATTTTCCTACAATGAGCAGTTCTTC.

This clonotype has just a few counts. The J gene is TRBJ2-1, the V gene TRBV9; D is possibly TRBD2 (5 bases). V lost 4 bases to trimming and J lost 8 bases, with 25 bases between them. The CDR3 runs 17 residues. The V gene's germline CDR1 is SGDLS and CDR2 YYNGEE. CDR3 DNA sequence: TGTGCCAGCAGCCCCCAGCGGACTTTAAGCCTGTTAGATGAGCAGTTCTTC. Translated, it gives CASSPQRTLSLLDEQFF.

This clonotype was counted between two and nine times. The CDR3 here is CASTHSGSSYNEQFF. The DNA for the CDR3 is TGTGCCAGCACCCATAGCGGGAGCTCCTACAATGAGCAGTTCTTC. J is TRBJ2-1 and V is TRBV6-1; 9 bases are shared with TRBD2. From germline, CDR1 is MNHNS and CDR2 SASEGT. Losses at the gene ends were 7 bases for V and 0 bases for J; bases not matched to a gene: 4. The CDR3 runs 15 residues.

J is TRBJ1-1 and V is TRBV28; possible D gene TRBD1, 5 bases. V lost 7 bases and J lost 1, with 13 bases in between. Germline V gives CDR1 MDHEN, CDR2 SYDVKM. CDR3 length: 14 amino acids. CDR3 protein: CASNPWGSNTEAFF. For the CDR3, the DNA is TGTGCCAGCAACCCTTGGGGCTCGAACACTGAAGCTTTCTTT.

Only a few counts were recorded for this clonotype. The chain employs TRBV20-1 and TRBJ1-2; no definite D call. Per the germline V gene, CDR1 is DFQATT and CDR2 is SNEGSKA (reference sequence). Deletions cut 2 bases from V and 4 bases from J, with 8 bases between. The CDR3 has 12 amino acids. The CDR3 is CSARPAAYGYTF. The CDR3 DNA sequence: TGCAGTGCTAGACCGGCCGCCTATGGCTACACCTTC.

This clonotype was seen only a few times. The chain uses TRBV4-2 and TRBJ1-6; TRBD1 matches 9 bases. Germline lookup yields CDR1 LGHNA and CDR2 YNFKEQ. The CDR3 consists of 15 residues. The V segment lost 1 base and the J segment 7 bases; nucleotides outside the gene matches: 2. CDR3 loop: CASSQAQGANSPLHF. The CDR3 bases are TGTGCCAGCAGCCAAGCACAGGGGGCGAATTCACCCCTCCACTTT.

In its sample, this clonotype was seen a few times. The rearrangement joins TRBV12-3 or TRBV12-4 to TRBJ2-5; D uncertain. The V and J ends lost 5 bases and 5 bases respectively, with 15 bases between them. This CDR3 has 14 residues. The DNA of the CDR3 is TGTGCCAGCAGTCAAACACCCGTGGGTGAGACCCAGTACTTC. Encoded protein: CASSQTPVGETQYF.

This clonotype was seen only a few times. The genes are TRBV6-1 and TRBJ1-1; D gene uncertain. V lost 10 bases and J lost 0, with 15 bases in between. The germline V gene encodes CDR1 MNHNS and CDR2 SASEGT. CDR3 size: 14 residues. The CDR3 reads CATGGLQLNTEAFF. The CDR3 DNA reads as TGTGCCACGGGAGGACTACAACTGAACACTGAAGCTTTCTTT.

This clonotype was seen at least ten times. This rearrangement joins TRBV5-8 to TRBJ2-1, with D tentatively TRBD2 (6 bases). The V gene lost 10 bases and the J gene lost 1 base, with 12 bases spanning the gap. The germline gives CDR1 SGHTS, CDR2 YDEGEE. This CDR3 is built from 13 residues. CDR3 region: CAHARDSYNEQFF. CDR3 coding DNA: TGTGCCCACGCGCGGGATTCCTACAATGAGCAGTTCTTC.

This clonotype was detected only a few times. This chain links TRBV5-1 with TRBJ2-2, with D tentatively TRBD1 or TRBD2 (5 bases each). Per germline, CDR1 SGHRS and CDR2 YFSETQ. With 4 bases removed from V and 1 base from J, the gap between germline ends came to 11 bases. The CDR3 length is 15 residues. CDR3 sequence reads: CASSRSRGNTGELFF. DNA of the CDR3: TGCGCCAGCAGCCGGTCGAGGGGGAACACCGGGGAGCTGTTTTTT.

This clonotype was picked up a small number of times. The chain employs TRBV7-2 and TRBJ2-1; D is unresolved. CDR1 and CDR2 from the germline V gene are SGHTA and FQGNSA. Trimming took off 5 bases at V and 6 bases at J, with 17 bases between the two ends. CDR3 size: 15 residues. CDR3 sequence (DNA): TGTGCCAGCAGCCAAATATGGAAGGGCGGCAATGAGCAGTTCTTC. It is translated as CASSQIWKGGNEQFF.

This clonotype was found a few times. The chain joins TRBV29-1 to TRBJ2-1; 8 bases align to TRBD2. V lost 1 base to trimming and J lost 8 bases; unmatched junction nucleotides: 7. Per the germline V gene, CDR1 is SQVTM and CDR2 is ANQGSEA. CDR3 length equals 14 residues. The CDR3 coding sequence is TGCAGCGTTGAAGTAGCGGGAAGCCGGTATGAGCAGTTCTTC. Translating gives CSVEVAGSRYEQFF.

The chain has TRBV5-6 and TRBJ1-2; the D is unclear. CDR3 length: 13 amino acids. CDR1 and CDR2 (germline): SGHDT, YYEEEE. V dropped 0 bases and J dropped 4 bases, with 7 bases sitting between them. Here the CDR3 DNA reads TGTGCCAGCAGCTTGGCCTCCTCCTATGGCTACACCTTC. Translated: CASSLASSYGYTF.

V is TRBV7-2 and J is TRBJ1-1; possibly TRBD1 for D (6 bases). The V and J ends lost 5 bases and 6 bases respectively, with 19 bases between them. This CDR3 has 15 amino acids. From germline, CDR1 is SGHTA and CDR2 FQGNSA. In DNA form, the CDR3 reads TGTGCCAGCAGCCAAGGGGGGGGGTTCGGCCCTGAAGCTTTCTTT. Translation: CASSQGGGFGPEAFF.

The rearrangement joins TRBV6-2 or TRBV6-3 to TRBJ2-1, with D tentatively TRBD1 or TRBD2 (5 bases each). Germline lookup yields CDR1 MNHEY and CDR2 SVGEGT. V shed 5 bases and J shed 6 bases, with 11 bases lying between them. The CDR3 extends over 13 amino acids. The CDR3 spells CASSDPGLNEQFF. Written as DNA, the CDR3 is TGTGCCAGCAGTGATCCGGGGCTCAATGAGCAGTTCTTC.

This clonotype was detected only a few times. This sequence joins TRBV5-6 and TRBJ2-6, with unresolved D. Germline loops: CDR1 SGHDT, CDR2 YYEEEE. This CDR3 spans 11 amino acids. The germline V and J ends were trimmed by 0 bases and 11 bases, with 3 bases remaining between them. The CDR3 region is CASSLDYVLTF. The CDR3 nucleotides read TGTGCCAGCAGCTTGGACTACGTCCTGACTTTC.

V gene TRBV20-1 combines with J gene TRBJ2-1; TRBD2 aligns across 13 bases. This CDR3 contains 15 residues. With V trimmed by 6 bases and J by 10 bases, 12 bases remained unmatched. In germline, CDR1 is DFQATT, CDR2 SNEGSKA (reference sequence). The CDR3 DNA reads as TGCAGTGCCCTCCGCCCGGGACTAGCGGGACGGGAGCAGTTCTTC. Protein sequence: CSALRPGLAGREQFF.

The table lists this clonotype with a few counts. The J gene is TRBJ2-7, the V gene TRBV12-3 or TRBV12-4; D remains unclear. The length of the CDR3 is 14 residues. Trimming pared 2 bases from V and 2 bases from J, leaving 10 bases between. The CDR3 region is CASSLRAGAYEQYF. CDR3 nucleotides: TGTGCCAGCAGTTTAAGGGCAGGCGCCTACGAGCAGTACTTC.

Only a few counts were recorded for this clonotype. The J gene is TRBJ2-1, the V gene TRBV5-1, with 9 positions matching TRBD2. Germline assignment: CDR1 SGHRS and CDR2 YFSETQ. Unmatched junction bases numbered 7, after V lost 0 bases and J lost 3 bases. The CDR3 sequence is 17 residues long. CDR3 coding DNA: TGCGCCAGCAGCTTGGGTGTGACTAGCGGTTACTACAATGAGCAGTTCTTC. Amino acid sequence: CASSLGVTSGYYNEQFF.